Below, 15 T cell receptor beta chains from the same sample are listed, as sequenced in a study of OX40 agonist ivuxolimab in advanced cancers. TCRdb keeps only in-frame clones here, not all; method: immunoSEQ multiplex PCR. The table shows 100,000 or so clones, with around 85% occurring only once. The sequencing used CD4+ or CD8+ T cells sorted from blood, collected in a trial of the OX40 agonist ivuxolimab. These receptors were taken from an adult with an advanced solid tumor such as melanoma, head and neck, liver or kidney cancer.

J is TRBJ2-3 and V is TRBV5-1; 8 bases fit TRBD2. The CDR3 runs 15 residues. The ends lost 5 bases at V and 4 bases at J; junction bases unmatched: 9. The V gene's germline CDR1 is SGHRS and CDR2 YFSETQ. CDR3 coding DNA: TGCGCCAGCAGGATGATTAGCGGGGCAGCAGATACGCAGTATTTT. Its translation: CASRMISGAADTQYF.

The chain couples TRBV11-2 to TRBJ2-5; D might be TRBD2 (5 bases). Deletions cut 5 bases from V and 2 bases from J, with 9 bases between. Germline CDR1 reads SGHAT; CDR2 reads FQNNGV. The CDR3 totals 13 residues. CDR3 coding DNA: TGTGCCAGCAGCCCTCGGGGACAAGAGACCCAGTACTTC. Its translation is CASSPRGQETQYF. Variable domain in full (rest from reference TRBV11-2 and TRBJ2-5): EAGVAQSPRYKIIEKRQSVAFWCNPISGHATLYWYQQILGQGPKLLIQFQNNGVVDDSQLPKDRFSAERLKGVDSTLKIQPAKLEDSAVYLCASSPRGQETQYFGPGTRLLVL.

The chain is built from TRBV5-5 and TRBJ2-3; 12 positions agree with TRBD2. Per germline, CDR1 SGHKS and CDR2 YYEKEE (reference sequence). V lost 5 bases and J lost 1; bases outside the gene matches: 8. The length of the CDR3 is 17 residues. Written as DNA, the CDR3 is TGTGCCAGCAGATTCAGGACTAGCGGGACCGGCACAGATACGCAGTATTTT. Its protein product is CASRFRTSGTGTDTQYF.

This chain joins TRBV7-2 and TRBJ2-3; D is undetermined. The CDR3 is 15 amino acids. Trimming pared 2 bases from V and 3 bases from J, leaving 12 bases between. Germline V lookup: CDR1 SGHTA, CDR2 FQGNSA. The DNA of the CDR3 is TGTGCCAGCAGCTTAAGGTCTATTTTTACAGATACGCAGTATTTT. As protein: CASSLRSIFTDTQYF.

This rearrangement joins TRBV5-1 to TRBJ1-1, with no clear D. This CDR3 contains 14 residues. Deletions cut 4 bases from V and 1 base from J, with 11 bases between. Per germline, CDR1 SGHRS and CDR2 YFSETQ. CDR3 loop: CASSLMVANTEAFF. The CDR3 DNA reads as TGCGCCAGCAGCCTGATGGTAGCGAACACTGAAGCTTTCTTT.

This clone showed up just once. The CDR3 coding sequence is TGTGCCTGGAGCCGAAATACCTACAATGAGCAGTTCTTC. As protein: CAWSRNTYNEQFF. This rearrangement joins TRBV30 to TRBJ2-1; no clear D gene. V lost 3 bases to trimming and J lost 2 bases, with 8 bases between them. The length of the CDR3 is 13 residues. Germline V gene data show CDR1 as GTSNPN and CDR2 as SVGIG (reference sequence).

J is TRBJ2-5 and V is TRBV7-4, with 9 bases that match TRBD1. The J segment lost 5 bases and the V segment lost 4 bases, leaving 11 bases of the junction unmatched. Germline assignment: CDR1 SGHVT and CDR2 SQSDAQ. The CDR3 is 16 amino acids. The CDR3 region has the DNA TGTGCCAGCAGCTACCGGGACAGGGCGACCGAGGAGACCCAGTACTTC. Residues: CASSYRDRATEETQYF.

DNA for the CDR3: TGTGCCAGCAGTAGGGAGGACAGGGCTTCACCCCTCCACTTT. This gives the protein CASSREDRASPLHF. The chain recombines TRBV6-1 with TRBJ1-6, with 8 bases matching TRBD1. J was trimmed by 9 bases and V by 5 bases; bases with no gene match: 6. CDR3 size: 14 residues. Looked up from germline, CDR1 is MNHNS and CDR2 is SASEGT.

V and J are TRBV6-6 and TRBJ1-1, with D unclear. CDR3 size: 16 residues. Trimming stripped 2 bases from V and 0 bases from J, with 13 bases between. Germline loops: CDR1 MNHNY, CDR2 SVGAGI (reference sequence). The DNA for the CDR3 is TGTGCCAGCAGTTACCACGACCGCCACATGAACACTGAAGCTTTCTTT. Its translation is CASSYHDRHMNTEAFF.

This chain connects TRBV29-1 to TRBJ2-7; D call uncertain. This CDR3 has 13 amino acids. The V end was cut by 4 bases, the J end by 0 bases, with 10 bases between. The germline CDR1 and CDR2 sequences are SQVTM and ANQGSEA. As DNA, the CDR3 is TGCAGCGTTGTAATAGTGAGCTCCTACGAGCAGTACTTC. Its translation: CSVVIVSSYEQYF.

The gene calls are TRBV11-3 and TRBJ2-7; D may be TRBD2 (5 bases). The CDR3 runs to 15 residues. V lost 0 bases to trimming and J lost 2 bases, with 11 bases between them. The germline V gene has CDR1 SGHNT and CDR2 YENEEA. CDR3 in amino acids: CASSLDGPGTYEQYF. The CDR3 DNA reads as TGTGCCAGCAGCTTAGATGGCCCGGGGACCTACGAGCAGTACTTC.

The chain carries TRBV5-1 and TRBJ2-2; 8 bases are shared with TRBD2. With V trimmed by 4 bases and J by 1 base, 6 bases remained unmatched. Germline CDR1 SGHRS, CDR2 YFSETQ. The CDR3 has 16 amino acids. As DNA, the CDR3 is TGCGCCAGCAGCCCTTTGGCGGGAGGGAACACCGGGGAGCTGTTTTTT. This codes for CASSPLAGGNTGELFF.

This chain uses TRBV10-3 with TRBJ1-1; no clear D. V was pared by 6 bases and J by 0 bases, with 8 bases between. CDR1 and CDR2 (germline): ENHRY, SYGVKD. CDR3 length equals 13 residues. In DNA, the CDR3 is TGTGCCATCAGGACGCCCATGAACACTGAAGCTTTCTTT. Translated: CAIRTPMNTEAFF.

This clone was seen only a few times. The CDR3: CASSFGFSEAFF. CDR3 nucleotides: TGTGCCAGCAGCTTTGGGTTTTCTGAAGCTTTCTTT. The gene calls are TRBV5-6 and TRBJ1-1; D remains unclear. This CDR3 contains 12 residues. CDR1 and CDR2 (germline): SGHDT, YYEEEE. Deletions cut 2 bases from V and 6 bases from J, with 8 bases between.

CDR3 loop: CASSFGFSRVLQETQYF. CDR3 DNA sequence: TGTGCCAGCAGCTTTGGATTCTCTAGGGTGCTGCAAGAGACCCAGTACTTC. V is TRBV11-3 and J is TRBJ2-5; D is unresolved. CDR3 size: 17 residues. Trimming removed 3 bases at V and 2 bases at J, with 19 bases between. In germline, CDR1 is SGHNT, CDR2 YENEEA.